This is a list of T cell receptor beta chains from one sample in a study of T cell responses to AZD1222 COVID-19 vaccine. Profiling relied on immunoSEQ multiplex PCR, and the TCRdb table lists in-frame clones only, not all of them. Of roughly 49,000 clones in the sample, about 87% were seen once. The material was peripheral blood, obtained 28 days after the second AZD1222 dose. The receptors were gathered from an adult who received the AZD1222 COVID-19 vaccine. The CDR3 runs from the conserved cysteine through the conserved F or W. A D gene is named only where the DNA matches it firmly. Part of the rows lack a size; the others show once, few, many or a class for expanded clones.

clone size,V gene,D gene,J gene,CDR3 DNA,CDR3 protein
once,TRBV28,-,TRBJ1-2,TGTGCCAGCAGTTTCAACAGAATAAACTATGGCTACACCTTC,CASSFNRINYGYTF
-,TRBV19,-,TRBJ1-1,TGTGCCAGTAGTACACAGGGTAACACTGAAGCTTTCTTT,CASSTQGNTEAFF
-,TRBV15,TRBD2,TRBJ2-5,TGTGCCACCAGCAGTAGCGGGAGTGGGCAAGAGACCCAGTACTTC,CATSSSGSGQETQYF
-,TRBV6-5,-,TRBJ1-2,TGTGCCAGCAGTTCGACAGCTAACTATGGCTACACCTTC,CASSSTANYGYTF
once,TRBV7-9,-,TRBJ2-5,TGTGCCAGCAGCAGGGACACCGGGGAGACCCAGTACTTC,CASSRDTGETQYF
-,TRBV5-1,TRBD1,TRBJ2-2,TGCGCCAGCAGCTTGTTAGGGACAGAGAACACCGGGGAGCTGTTTTTT,CASSLLGTENTGELFF
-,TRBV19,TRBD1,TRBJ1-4,TGTGCCAGTGCCCCGCGGACAGGGAATCCTGAAAAACTGTTTTTT,CASAPRTGNPEKLFF
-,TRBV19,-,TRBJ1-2,TGTGCCAGTAGTATACGACCCGGGGGGAACTATGGCTACACCTTC,CASSIRPGGNYGYTF
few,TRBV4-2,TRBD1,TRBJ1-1,TGTGCCAGCAGCCAGGGGGACAGGGTTGAAGCTTTCTTT,CASSQGDRVEAFF
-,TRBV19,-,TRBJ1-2,TGTGCCAGTAGTATTGGGCAGGCTTTAACTAACTATGGCTACACCTTC,CASSIGQALTNYGYTF
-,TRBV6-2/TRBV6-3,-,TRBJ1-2,TGTGCCAGCAGTTACTCAGTACACGATTCCTATGGCTACACCTTC,CASSYSVHDSYGYTF
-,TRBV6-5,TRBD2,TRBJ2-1,TGTGCCACCGGGACTAGCGGGAGGCACAATGAGCAGTTCTTC,CATGTSGRHNEQFF
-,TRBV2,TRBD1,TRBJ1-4,TGTGCCAGCTTAGCCGGATTGGGACAGCGGCGTGAAAAACTGTTTTTT,CASLAGLGQRREKLFF
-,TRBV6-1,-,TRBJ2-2,TGTGCCAGCAGTGATTGGGCGGGGAAGAACACCGGGGAGCTGTTTTTT,CASSDWAGKNTGELFF
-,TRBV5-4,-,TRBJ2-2,TGTGCCAGCAGCCATCCAAACAGTTATAGCTCCGGGGAGCTGTTTTTT,CASSHPNSYSSGELFF
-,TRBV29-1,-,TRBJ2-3,TGCAGCGTTGCCCGTAGCAGCACAGATACGCAGTATTTT,CSVARSSTDTQYF
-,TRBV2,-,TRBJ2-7,TGTGCCAGCAGGGTAAGCGAGCAGTACTTC,CASRVSEQYF
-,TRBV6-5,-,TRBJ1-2,TGTGCCAGCAGTCCCGGACCCTCTTGGGGCTACACCTTC,CASSPGPSWGYTF
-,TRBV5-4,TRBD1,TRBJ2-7,TGTGCCAGCAGCCGGGACCTAGGGACAGGGCAACACGAGCAGTACTTC,CASSRDLGTGQHEQYF
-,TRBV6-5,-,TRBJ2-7,TGTGCCAGCAGTTCGTCCAGGGTTCCCTCCTACGAGCAGTACTTC,CASSSSRVPSYEQYF
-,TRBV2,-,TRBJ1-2,TGTGCCAGCAGGATCCAGAACTATGGCTACACCTTC,CASRIQNYGYTF
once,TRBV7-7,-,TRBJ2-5,TGTGCTAGCAGCCCCTCGGCAGGGGAGACCCAGTACTTC,CASSPSAGETQYF
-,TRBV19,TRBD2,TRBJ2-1,TGTGCCAGTAGTCCCCAAAGACTAGCCAATGAGCAGTTCTTC,CASSPQRLANEQFF
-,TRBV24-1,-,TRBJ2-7,TGTGCCACCAGTGACCCCAAGGGGGACTCCTACGAGCAGTACTTC,CATSDPKGDSYEQYF
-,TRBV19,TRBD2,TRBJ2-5,TGTGCCAGTAGTATAGATCACCTAGCGGGAGGGCCTAATCAAGAGACCCAGTACTTC,CASSIDHLAGGPNQETQYF
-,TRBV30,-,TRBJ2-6,TGTGCCTTCAGGGTTCTCTCCGGGGCCAACGTCCTGACTTTC,CAFRVLSGANVLTF
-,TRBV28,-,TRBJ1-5,TGTGCCAGCAGTTCCGGACAGCGCTATCAGCCCCAGCATTTT,CASSSGQRYQPQHF
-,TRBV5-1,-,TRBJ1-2,TGCGCCAGCAGCTTGGGATCCGGGAGGATCAGTGGCTACACCTTC,CASSLGSGRISGYTF
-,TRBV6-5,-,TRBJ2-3,TGTGCCAGCAGAGACAGCGGAGGAAGGGATACGCAGTATTTT,CASRDSGGRDTQYF
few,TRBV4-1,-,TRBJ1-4,TGCGCCAGCAGCCAGGTACAGGGTGGGGAAAAACTGTTTTTT,CASSQVQGGEKLFF
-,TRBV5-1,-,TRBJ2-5,TGCGCCAGCAGCTTTACAGGGCAAGAGACCCAGTACTTC,CASSFTGQETQYF
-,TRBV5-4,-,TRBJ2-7,TGTGCCAGCAGCTTCGGGCGGGACGTCCGCTCCTACGAGCAGTACTTC,CASSFGRDVRSYEQYF
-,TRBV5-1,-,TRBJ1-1,TGCGCCAGCAGCCAGTTACCAGGTGGGCTGGGGACTGAAGCTTTCTTT,CASSQLPGGLGTEAFF
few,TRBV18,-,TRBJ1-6,TGTGCCAGCTCAGCGACGGTGGAAAGGGCACCCCTCCACTTT,CASSATVERAPLHF
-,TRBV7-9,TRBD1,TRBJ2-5,TGTGCCAGCAGCAAGACAGGGGCACTCGGCGAGACCCAGTACTTC,CASSKTGALGETQYF
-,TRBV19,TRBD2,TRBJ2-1,TGTGCCAGTAGAGGGCGGGAGGGTGATGAGCAGTTCTTC,CASRGREGDEQFF
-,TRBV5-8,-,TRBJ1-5,TGTGCCAGCACCTCCGATTTTGTAACCCAGCCCCAGCATTTT,CASTSDFVTQPQHF
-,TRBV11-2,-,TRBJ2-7,TGTGCCAGCAGCACCGAGCGGTACTCCTACGAGCAGTACTTC,CASSTERYSYEQYF
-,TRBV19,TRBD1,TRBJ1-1,TGTGCCAGTCTTGGGACAGAGACGAACACTGAAGCTTTCTTT,CASLGTETNTEAFF
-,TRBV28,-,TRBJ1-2,TGTGCCAGCAGTTCACAGCTTCGGGGCTACACCTTC,CASSSQLRGYTF
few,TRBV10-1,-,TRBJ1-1,TGCGCCAGCAGTGAGGGAGTGACTGAAGCTTTCTTT,CASSEGVTEAFF
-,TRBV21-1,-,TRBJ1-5,TGTGCCAGCAGCGACTACCTAAGGAGACAGGGACCTTACTATAGCAATCAGCCCCAGCATTTT,CASSDYLRRQGPYYSNQPQHF
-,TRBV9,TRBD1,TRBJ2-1,TGTGCCAGCAGCGCAGGGACAGCCTCCTACAATGAGCAGTTCTTC,CASSAGTASYNEQFF
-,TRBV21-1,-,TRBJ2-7,TGTGCCAGCAGCCAATACAAAGCTCAGTATTGGACGGATTTCTCCTACGAGCAGTACTTC,CASSQYKAQYWTDFSYEQYF
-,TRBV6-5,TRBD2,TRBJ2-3,TGTGCCAGCAGGGGACTAGCGGGAGATACGCAGTATTTT,CASRGLAGDTQYF
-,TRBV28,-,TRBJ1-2,TGTGCCAGCAGTCCTTCGTTAGGGGGCTACACCTTC,CASSPSLGGYTF
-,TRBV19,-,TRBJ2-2,TGTGCCAGTACCCGGACTGGCGGGGAGCTGTTTTTT,CASTRTGGELFF
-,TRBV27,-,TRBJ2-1,TGTGCCAGCAGTTCCGTAGGGAATGAGCAGTTCTTC,CASSSVGNEQFF